These T cell receptor beta chains were read from a single sample in a study of vaccination and CD4 T cells after COVID-19. A single record per CDR3 protein comes from TCRdb applying MiXCR to the PCR reads. The table includes about 15,000 distinct CDR3 sequences, around 69% detected once. Specimen: CD4+ T cells from blood, collected after SARS-CoV-2 vaccination. The origin of the receptors is a human donor who had recovered from COVID-19. Both conserved end residues are part of each CDR3. The D gene is left open where the match is weak. Clone size is given for some rows only: seen once, a few or many times, or a class if the clone is expanded.

v_gene	abundance	d_gene	j_gene	CDR3nt	CDR3aa
TRBV2	-	-	TRBJ2-7	TGTGCCAGCAGTCTCTACGAGCAGTACTTC	CASSLYEQYF
TRBV12-2	-	-	TRBJ2-3	TGTGCAAGTCGCCCCCCAAACGATACGCAGTATTTT	CASRPPNDTQYF
TRBV7-3	few	-	TRBJ2-7	TGTGCCAGCAGCCCAGGGCAAGCGGCCTCCTACGAGCAGTACTTC	CASSPGQAASYEQYF
TRBV11-1	-	-	TRBJ2-5	TGTGCCAGCAGCTTAGGTGGGAAACAAGAGACCCAGTACTTC	CASSLGGKQETQYF
TRBV12-3/TRBV12-4	-	TRBD1	TRBJ2-5	TGTGCCAGCAGTTTGAGGGGGCCAAGGGCCGAGACCCAGTACTTC	CASSLRGPRAETQYF
TRBV20-1	-	-	TRBJ1-1	TGCAGTGCTAGTCAACCCCCGGGGGAACGTGAAGCTTTCTTT	CSASQPPGEREAFF
TRBV2	-	-	TRBJ1-2	TGTGCCAGCAGTGAAGCAGGGGCCAATTTCTATGGCTACACCTTC	CASSEAGANFYGYTF
TRBV11-2	-	-	TRBJ2-3	TGTGCCAGCAGCTTTGAGGGGGCAGATACGCAGTATTTT	CASSFEGADTQYF
TRBV7-2	few	TRBD1	TRBJ1-2	TGTGCCAGCAGGTATAGGGGGGACAGCTATGGCTACACCTTC	CASRYRGDSYGYTF
TRBV20-1	few	-	TRBJ2-1	TGCAGTGCTGCCCCTAGGGCTACCGAGCAGTTCTTC	CSAAPRATEQFF
TRBV15	-	-	TRBJ1-5	TGTGCCACCAGCGGAACCAGGGTTAATCAGCCCCAGCATTTT	CATSGTRVNQPQHF
TRBV10-3	-	-	TRBJ2-5	TGTGCCATCAGTGAGTCAACGCCGACGGAGGAGACCCAGTACTTC	CAISESTPTEETQYF
TRBV20-1	-	-	TRBJ2-4	TGCAGTGCTGAAGGAGGGGGGGGAAACATTCAGTACTTC	CSAEGGGGNIQYF
TRBV2	-	TRBD1	TRBJ2-5	TGTGCCAGCATTACGGATGAAACCGGGACAGGGCTGGAGACCCAGTACTTC	CASITDETGTGLETQYF
TRBV6-1	-	TRBD1	TRBJ2-7	TGTGCCAGCAGTGAAAGTGACAGGGGGCGCTTAGTGGCTATTGAGCAGTACTTC	CASSESDRGRLVAIEQYF
TRBV4-1	-	-	TRBJ2-1	TGCGCCAGCAGCCAGGACAGCAACTCCTACAATGAGCAGTTCTTC	CASSQDSNSYNEQFF
TRBV6-1	-	TRBD2	TRBJ2-5	TGTGCCAGCAGTGAAGCGCCTAGCGGGGTCCAAGAGACCCAGTACTTC	CASSEAPSGVQETQYF
TRBV19	-	-	TRBJ2-7	TGTGCCAGTAGTATTTACGGGAGCTCCTACGAGCAGTACTTC	CASSIYGSSYEQYF
TRBV6-5	few	-	TRBJ1-1	TGTGCCAGCAGTTACCGGCACCAATTACTAAACACTGAAGCTTTCTTT	CASSYRHQLLNTEAFF
TRBV7-2	-	-	TRBJ2-3	TGTGCCAGCAGTTCCCAGGGGCCGGGAGCAGATACGCAGTATTTT	CASSSQGPGADTQYF
TRBV24-1	-	TRBD1	TRBJ2-1	TGTGCCACCAGCCAGGGGGCAGTCAATGAGCAGTTCTTC	CATSQGAVNEQFF
TRBV2	-	TRBD1	TRBJ1-1	TGTGCCAGCAGACCCGGCACGACAGGGGACACTGAAGCTTTCTTT	CASRPGTTGDTEAFF
TRBV27	-	TRBD2	TRBJ2-7	TGTGCCAGCAGATTGACTAGCGGCTCCTACGAGCAGTACTTC	CASRLTSGSYEQYF
TRBV6-2/TRBV6-3	-	TRBD2	TRBJ2-2	TGTGCCAGCAGGCGACTAGCTCTGCCCGGGGAGCTGTTTTTT	CASRRLALPGELFF
TRBV19	-	-	TRBJ1-5	TGTGCCAGTAGTATAGGTCAGTTCAATCAGCCCCAGCATTTT	CASSIGQFNQPQHF
TRBV6-2/TRBV6-3	-	-	TRBJ1-2	TGTGCCAGCGGTCCGGGGACGGGTATTAACTATGGCTACACCTTC	CASGPGTGINYGYTF
TRBV24-1	-	-	TRBJ2-3	TGTGCCACCAGTACCTTCCCGGGCAGAGAGCATTCAGATACGCAGTATTTT	CATSTFPGREHSDTQYF
TRBV19	-	TRBD1	TRBJ1-2	TGTGCCAGTAGTATTCGGGGGACAGGGTACTATGGCTACACCTTC	CASSIRGTGYYGYTF
TRBV5-4	-	-	TRBJ1-1	TGTGCCAGCAGAGCAGACACTGAAGCTTTCTTT	CASRADTEAFF
TRBV20-1	once	TRBD1	TRBJ1-6	TGCAGTGCTGATCAGGGACAGGGGGTTAATTCACCCCTCCACTTT	CSADQGQGVNSPLHF
TRBV20-1	-	TRBD2	TRBJ2-7	TGCAGTGCCCTGGATCCTGGGGGGGCTGGACTAGCTAGCGAGCAGTACTTC	CSALDPGGAGLASEQYF
TRBV28	-	-	TRBJ1-4	TGTGCCAGCAGTTTTGTTGCCGCTAATGAAAAACTGTTTTTT	CASSFVAANEKLFF
TRBV12-5	-	-	TRBJ1-2	TGTGCTAGTGGTTGGGCAATGGGGAAAGCCTATGGCTACACCTTC	CASGWAMGKAYGYTF
TRBV6-5	-	TRBD1	TRBJ2-3	TGTGCCAGCAGTTCAATAACAGGGGGGTTATCTTCAGATACGCAGTATTTT	CASSSITGGLSSDTQYF
TRBV2	-	TRBD1	TRBJ2-3	TGTGCCAGCAGTGGACAGGGAACAGATACGCAGTATTTT	CASSGQGTDTQYF
TRBV28	-	-	TRBJ1-1	TGTGCCAGCAGTTTCAGTCTCGGACGGGGTAATGGGCGCACTGAAGCTTTCTTT	CASSFSLGRGNGRTEAFF
TRBV25-1	-	TRBD2	TRBJ2-1	TGTGCCAGCAGTGAACTAGGCACTAGCGGGAGCAATGAGCAGTTCTTC	CASSELGTSGSNEQFF
TRBV4-3	-	-	TRBJ1-6	TGCGCCAGCAGCCAAGATTTAAACAGTCAAGGCTCACCCCTCCACTTT	CASSQDLNSQGSPLHF
TRBV7-9	-	-	TRBJ1-3	TGTGCCAGCAGCCCCGGTGGTACAGGGGGAAACACCATATATTTT	CASSPGGTGGNTIYF
TRBV20-1	few	-	TRBJ2-2	TGCAGTGCTAGACTCTGGCGGGACCAGAACACCGGGGAGCTGTTTTTT	CSARLWRDQNTGELFF
TRBV7-6	-	-	TRBJ1-6	TGTGCCAGCAGCTCGAACGAGGACCTACATAATTCACCCCTCCACTTT	CASSSNEDLHNSPLHF
TRBV7-3	few	-	TRBJ2-3	TGTGCCAGCAGTATCAGTAGCACAGATACGCAGTATTTT	CASSISSTDTQYF
TRBV10-3	-	TRBD2	TRBJ2-3	TGTGCCATCAGTGAGGGACTAGCGGGAGATGTGACAGATACGCAGTATTTT	CAISEGLAGDVTDTQYF
TRBV12-3/TRBV12-4	-	-	TRBJ2-6	TGTGCCAGCCGATTGGAGGGGGCCAACGTCCTGACTTTC	CASRLEGANVLTF
TRBV7-9	-	-	TRBJ1-2	TGTGCCAGCAGCTTAGAGGGGGGGAACTATGGCTACACCTTC	CASSLEGGNYGYTF
TRBV18	-	-	TRBJ1-6	TGTGCCAGCTCACCACGCCGGCTCGGATCACCCCTCCACTTT	CASSPRRLGSPLHF
TRBV6-5	-	TRBD1	TRBJ1-2	TGTGCCAGCAGTTCCGCGGGACAGAAAAGTTACACCTTC	CASSSAGQKSYTF
TRBV6-2/TRBV6-3	-	-	TRBJ2-2	TGTGCCAGCAGTTGGACAGCGGCGAACACCGGGGAGCTGTTTTTT	CASSWTAANTGELFF
TRBV5-1	-	TRBD2	TRBJ2-3	TGCGCCAGCAGCTTGGAGTTGCGGGAGTTTGCAGATACGCAGTATTTT	CASSLELREFADTQYF